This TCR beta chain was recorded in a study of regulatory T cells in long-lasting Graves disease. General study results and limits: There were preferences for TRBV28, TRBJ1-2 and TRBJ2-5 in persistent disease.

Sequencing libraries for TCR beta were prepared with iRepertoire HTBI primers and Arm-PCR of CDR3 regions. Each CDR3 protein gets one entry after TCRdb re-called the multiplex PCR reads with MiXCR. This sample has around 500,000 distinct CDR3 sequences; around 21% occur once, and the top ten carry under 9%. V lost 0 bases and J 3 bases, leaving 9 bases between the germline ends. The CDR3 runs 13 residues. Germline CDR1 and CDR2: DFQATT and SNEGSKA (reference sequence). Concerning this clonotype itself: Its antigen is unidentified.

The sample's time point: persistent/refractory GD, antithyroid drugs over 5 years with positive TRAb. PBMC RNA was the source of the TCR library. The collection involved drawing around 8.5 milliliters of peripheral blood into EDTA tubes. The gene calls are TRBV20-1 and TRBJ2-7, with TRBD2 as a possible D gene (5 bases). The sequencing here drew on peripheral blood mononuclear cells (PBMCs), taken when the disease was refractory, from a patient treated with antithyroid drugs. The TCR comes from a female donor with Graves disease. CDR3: CSARELGNYEQYF. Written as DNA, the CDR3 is TGCAGTGCTAGAGAACTAGGGAACTACGAGCAGTACTTC.